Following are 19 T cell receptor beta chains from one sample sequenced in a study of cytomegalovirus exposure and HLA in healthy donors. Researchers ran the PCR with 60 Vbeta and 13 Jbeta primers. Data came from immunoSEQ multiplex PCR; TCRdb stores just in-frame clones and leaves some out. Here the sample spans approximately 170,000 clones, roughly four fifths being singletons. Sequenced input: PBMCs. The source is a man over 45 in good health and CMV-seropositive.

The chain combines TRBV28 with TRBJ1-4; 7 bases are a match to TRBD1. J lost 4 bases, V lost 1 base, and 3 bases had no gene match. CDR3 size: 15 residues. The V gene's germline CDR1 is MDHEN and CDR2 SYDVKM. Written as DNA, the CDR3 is TGTGCCAGCAGTTTATCCACAGGGGTTAATGAAAAACTGTTTTTT. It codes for CASSLSTGVNEKLFF.

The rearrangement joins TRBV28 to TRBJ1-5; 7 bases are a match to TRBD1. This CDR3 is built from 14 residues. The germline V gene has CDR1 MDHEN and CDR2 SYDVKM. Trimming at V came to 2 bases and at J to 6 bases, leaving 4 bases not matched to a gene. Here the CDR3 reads CASSLTGEVQPQHF. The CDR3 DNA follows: TGTGCCAGCAGTTTAACAGGGGAAGTTCAGCCCCAGCATTTT. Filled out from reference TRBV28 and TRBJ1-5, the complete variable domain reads DVKVTQSSRYLVKRTGEKVFLECVQDMDHENMFWYRQDPGLGLRLIYFSYDVKMKEKGDIPEGYSVSREKKERFSLILESASTNQTSMYLCASSLTGEVQPQHFGDGTRLSIL.

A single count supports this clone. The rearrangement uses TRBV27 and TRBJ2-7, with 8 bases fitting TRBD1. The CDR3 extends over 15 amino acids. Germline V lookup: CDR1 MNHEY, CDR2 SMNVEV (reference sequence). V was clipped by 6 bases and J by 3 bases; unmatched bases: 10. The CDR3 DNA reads TGTGCCAGCAGGGCTGGACAGGGTAACTTCTACGAGCAGTACTTC. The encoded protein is CASRAGQGNFYEQYF.

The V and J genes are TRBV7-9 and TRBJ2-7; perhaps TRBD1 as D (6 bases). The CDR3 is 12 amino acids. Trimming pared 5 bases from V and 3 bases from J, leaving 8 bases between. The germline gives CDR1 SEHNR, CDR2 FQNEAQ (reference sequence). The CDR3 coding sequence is TGTGCCAGCAGCCGGGACAACTACGAGCAGTACTTC. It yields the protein CASSRDNYEQYF.

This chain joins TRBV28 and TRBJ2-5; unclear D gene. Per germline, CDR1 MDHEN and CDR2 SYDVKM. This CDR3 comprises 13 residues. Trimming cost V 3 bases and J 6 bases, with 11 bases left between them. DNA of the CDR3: TGTGCCAGCAGTTTTGAGGTCTCGAAGACCCAGTACTTC. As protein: CASSFEVSKTQYF.

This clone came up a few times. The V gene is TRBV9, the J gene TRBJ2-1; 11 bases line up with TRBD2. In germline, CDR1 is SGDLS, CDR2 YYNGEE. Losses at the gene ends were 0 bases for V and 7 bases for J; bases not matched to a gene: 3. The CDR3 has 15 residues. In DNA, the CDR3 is TGTGCCAGCAGCGTAGTAGCGGGGGGGGGAAATGAGCAGTTCTTC. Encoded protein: CASSVVAGGGNEQFF.

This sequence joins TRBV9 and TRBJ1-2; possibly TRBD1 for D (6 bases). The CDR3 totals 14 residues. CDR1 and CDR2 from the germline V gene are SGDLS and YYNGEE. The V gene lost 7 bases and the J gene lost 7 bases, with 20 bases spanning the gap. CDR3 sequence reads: CASADSGQSAGYTF. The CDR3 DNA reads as TGTGCCAGCGCCGACTCGGGACAATCTGCTGGCTACACCTTC.

The CDR3 sequence is CASSVGSGLTSGNTIYF. DNA for the CDR3: TGTGCCAGCAGCGTAGGTTCAGGTCTGACCTCTGGAAACACCATATATTTT. The V and J genes are TRBV9 and TRBJ1-3; D remains unclear. Germline-derived CDR1 and CDR2 are SGDLS and YYNGEE. The germline V and J ends were trimmed by 0 bases and 0 bases, with 13 bases remaining between them. The CDR3 has 17 amino acids.

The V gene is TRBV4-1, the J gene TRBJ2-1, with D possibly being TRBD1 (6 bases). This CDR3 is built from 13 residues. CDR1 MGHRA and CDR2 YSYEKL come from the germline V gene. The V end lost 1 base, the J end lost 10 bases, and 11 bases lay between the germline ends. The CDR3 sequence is CASSQGEGTEQFF. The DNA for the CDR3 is TGCGCCAGCAGCCAAGGGGAAGGGACAGAGCAGTTCTTC.

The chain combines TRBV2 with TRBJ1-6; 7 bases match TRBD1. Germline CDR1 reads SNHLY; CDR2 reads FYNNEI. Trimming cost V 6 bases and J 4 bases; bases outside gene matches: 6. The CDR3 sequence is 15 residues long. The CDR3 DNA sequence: TGTGCCAGCAGGCAGGAGGGACAGTATAATTCACCCCTCCACTTT. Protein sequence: CASRQEGQYNSPLHF.

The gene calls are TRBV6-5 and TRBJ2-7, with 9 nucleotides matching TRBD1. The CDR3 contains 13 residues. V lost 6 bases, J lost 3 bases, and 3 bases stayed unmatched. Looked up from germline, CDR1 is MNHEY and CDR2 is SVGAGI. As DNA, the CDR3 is TGTGCCAGCAGGCTGACAGGGGGCTACGAGCAGTACTTC. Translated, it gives CASRLTGGYEQYF.

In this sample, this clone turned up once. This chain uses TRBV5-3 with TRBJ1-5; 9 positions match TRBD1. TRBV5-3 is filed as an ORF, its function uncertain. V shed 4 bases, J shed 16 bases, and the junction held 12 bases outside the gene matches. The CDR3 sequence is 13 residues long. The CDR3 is CARSLPREDRGHF. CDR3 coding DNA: TGTGCCAGAAGCCTTCCCCGAGAGGACAGGGGCCATTTT.

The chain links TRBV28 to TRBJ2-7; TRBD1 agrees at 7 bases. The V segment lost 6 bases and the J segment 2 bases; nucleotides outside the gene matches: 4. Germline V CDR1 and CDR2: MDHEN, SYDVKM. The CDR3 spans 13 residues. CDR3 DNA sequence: TGTGCCAGCAGGGGACAGCGAGCCTACGAGCAGTACTTC. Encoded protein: CASRGQRAYEQYF.

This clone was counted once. CDR3 loop: CASTYAKSAGIGGQYF. CDR3 bases: TGTGCCAGCACCTACGCAAAAAGCGCGGGGATCGGTGGGCAGTATTTT. The V gene is TRBV5-6, the J gene TRBJ2-3, with a weak D call TRBD2 (6 bases). Trimming removed 6 bases at V and 11 bases at J, with 28 bases between. The CDR3 totals 16 residues. The germline gives CDR1 SGHDT, CDR2 YYEEEE.

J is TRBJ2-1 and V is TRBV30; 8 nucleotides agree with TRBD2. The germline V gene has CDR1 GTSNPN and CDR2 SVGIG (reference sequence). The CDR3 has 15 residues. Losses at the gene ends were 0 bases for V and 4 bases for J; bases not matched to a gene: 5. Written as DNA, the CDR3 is TGTGCCTGGAGTGTACGTCTAGCGGGTTACAATGAGCAGTTCTTC. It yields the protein CAWSVRLAGYNEQFF.

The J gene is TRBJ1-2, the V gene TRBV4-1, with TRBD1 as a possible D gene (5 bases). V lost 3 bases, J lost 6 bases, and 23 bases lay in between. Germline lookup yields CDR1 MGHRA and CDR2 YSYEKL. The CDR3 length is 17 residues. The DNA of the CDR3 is TGCGCCAGCAGCCAGCCCGGAGTCAGGGAGGGGAGAAATGGCTACACCTTC. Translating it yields CASSQPGVREGRNGYTF.

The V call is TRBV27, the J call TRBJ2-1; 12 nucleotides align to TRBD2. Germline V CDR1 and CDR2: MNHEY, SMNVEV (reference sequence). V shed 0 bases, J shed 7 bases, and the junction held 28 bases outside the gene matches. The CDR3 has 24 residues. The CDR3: CASSLSARGLAGSKGMGYWNEQFF. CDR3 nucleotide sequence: TGTGCCAGCAGTTTATCGGCGAGGGGACTAGCGGGTTCCAAGGGTATGGGTTATTGGAATGAGCAGTTCTTC.

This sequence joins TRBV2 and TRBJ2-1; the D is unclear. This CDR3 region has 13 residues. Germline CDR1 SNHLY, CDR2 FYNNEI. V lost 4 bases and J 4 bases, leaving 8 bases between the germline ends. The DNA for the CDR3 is TGTGCCAGCAGTGTAACTATTTACAATGAGCAGTTCTTC. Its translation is CASSVTIYNEQFF.

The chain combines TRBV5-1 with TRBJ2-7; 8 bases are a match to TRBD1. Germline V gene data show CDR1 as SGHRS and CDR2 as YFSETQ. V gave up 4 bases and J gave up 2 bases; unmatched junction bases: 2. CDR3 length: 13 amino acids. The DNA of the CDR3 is TGCGCCAGCAGCATGACAGGGGCCTACGAGCAGTACTTC. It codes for CASSMTGAYEQYF.